In its sample, the clone carrying this TCR beta chain was seen once. The germline gives CDR1 LGHDT, CDR2 YNNKEL (reference sequence). V shed 0 bases and J shed 4 bases, with 15 bases lying between them. CDR3 length: 16 residues. This record belongs to a study of blood T cell repertoires in COVID-19. Overall study context: Donors in the United States, Italy and Spain gave samples during acute or convalescent COVID-19.

Original data processing: Amplification of reference gene primers provided the estimated nucleated cell counts. Sequencing used immunoSEQ multiplex PCR; TCRdb keeps in-frame clones, though not all of them. V, J and clone size derive from that table, while D and trimming were established from the DNA sequence. The table shows under 250,000 clones, with around 90% occurring only once. The chain joins TRBV3-1 (or the pseudogene TRBV3-2) to TRBJ1-1, with D tentatively TRBD1 (5 bases). Specimen: peripheral blood. The sequence came from a man aged 60 to 75 who had recovered from COVID-19. The CDR3 DNA sequence: TGTGCCAGCAGCCAAGACGAATCAGGGAAAAGCACTGAAGCTTTCTTT. Its protein is CASSQDESGKSTEAFF.